Given below is one T cell receptor beta chain in context. These data come from a study of blood T cell repertoires in COVID-19. The repertoire was sequenced with immunoSEQ multiplex PCR; TCRdb's copy has only in-frame clones and lacks some. This sample has about 47,000 clones; roughly 84% occur once, and the top ten carry roughly 1.6%. Germline CDR1 SGHAT, CDR2 FQNNGV. This CDR3 has 13 amino acids. Trimming stripped 3 bases from V and 0 bases from J, with 5 bases between. Sequencing was performed on peripheral blood. The sequence was collected from a man aged 45-65 years with acute or convalescent COVID-19. The chain uses TRBV11-2 and TRBJ1-1; unclear D gene. The DNA for the CDR3 is TGTGCCAGCAGCTTCCCTATGAACACTGAAGCTTTCTTT. Its protein is CASSFPMNTEAFF.